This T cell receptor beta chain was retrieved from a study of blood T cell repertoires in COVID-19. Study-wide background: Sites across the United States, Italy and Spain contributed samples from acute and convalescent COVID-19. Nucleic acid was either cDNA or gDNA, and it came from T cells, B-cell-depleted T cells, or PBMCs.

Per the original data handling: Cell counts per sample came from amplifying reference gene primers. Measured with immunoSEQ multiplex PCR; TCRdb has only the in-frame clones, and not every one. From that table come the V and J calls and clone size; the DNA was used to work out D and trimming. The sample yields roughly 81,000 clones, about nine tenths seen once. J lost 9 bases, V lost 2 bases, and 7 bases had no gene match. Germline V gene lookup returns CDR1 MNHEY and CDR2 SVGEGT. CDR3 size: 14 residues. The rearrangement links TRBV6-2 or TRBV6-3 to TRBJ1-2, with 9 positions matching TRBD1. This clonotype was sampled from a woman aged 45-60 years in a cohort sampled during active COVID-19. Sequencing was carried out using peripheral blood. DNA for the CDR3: TGTGCCAGCAGTTACAGCGACAGGGGGGGTAGCTACACCTTC. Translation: CASSYSDRGGSYTF.